The 24 T cell receptor beta chains below all came from one sample that was sequenced in a study of early T cells in non-severe SARS-CoV-2 infection. TCRdb ran MiXCR on the 5' RACE reads and lists one entry per CDR3 protein. The data hold 55,000 to 75,000 distinct CDR3 sequences, with approximately 11% observed a single time. The sample consisted of whole blood. All receptors come from an adult who was a healthcare worker with PCR-confirmed SARS-CoV-2 infection or an uninfected control (not recorded which).

This clonotype has just a few counts. This chain joins TRBV2 and TRBJ2-1; the match to TRBD2 covers 9 bases. The CDR3 has 14 amino acids. Germline V CDR1 and CDR2: SNHLY, FYNNEI. The V gene end was trimmed by 4 bases and the J gene end by 10 bases; junction bases not matched to a gene: 8. Here the CDR3 DNA reads TGTGCCAGCAGTGTACAGGGACTAGCAGGCGAGCAGTTCTTC. This sequence encodes CASSVQGLAGEQFF.

The rearrangement links TRBV20-1 to TRBJ2-5; D perhaps matches TRBD1 (7 bases). CDR3 length: 13 residues. V was trimmed by 6 bases and J by 4 bases, leaving 15 bases between them. Germline V gives CDR1 DFQATT, CDR2 SNEGSKA (reference sequence). CDR3 coding DNA: TGCAGTGCAAGGGGGCGGGACCTAGAGACCCAGTACTTC. As protein: CSARGRDLETQYF.

The V gene is TRBV28, the J gene TRBJ2-5; D is uncertain. V was cut by 3 bases and J by 5 bases, with 7 bases left in between. The CDR3 sequence is 12 residues long. Germline CDR1 is MDHEN and CDR2 is SYDVKM. The CDR3 region has the DNA TGTGCCAGCAGTTTTTATTCGGAGACCCAGTACTTC. This sequence encodes CASSFYSETQYF.

This clonotype was counted many times. The chain recombines TRBV5-6 with TRBJ1-1; D remains ambiguous. This CDR3 region has 13 residues. CDR1 SGHDT and CDR2 YYEEEE come from the germline V gene. With 0 bases removed from V and 0 bases from J, the gap between germline ends came to 3 bases. CDR3: CASSLGLNTEAFF. CDR3 nucleotide sequence: TGTGCCAGCAGCTTGGGTCTGAACACTGAAGCTTTCTTT.

This clonotype was observed a handful of times. The chain recombines TRBV5-1 with TRBJ2-7; the match to TRBD1 covers 8 bases. Germline-derived CDR1 and CDR2 are SGHRS and YFSETQ. CDR3 size: 13 residues. V lost 5 bases and J lost 3; bases outside the gene matches: 4. CDR3 residues: CASRTGEGYEQYF. DNA of the CDR3: TGCGCCAGCAGGACAGGGGAAGGCTACGAGCAGTACTTC.

In this sample, this clonotype turned up a few times. The chain combines TRBV7-9 with TRBJ1-4; possibly TRBD1 for D (5 bases). The ends were cut back, 2 bases at V and 0 bases at J, with 16 bases in the middle. This CDR3 comprises 18 residues. Germline loops: CDR1 SEHNR, CDR2 FQNEAQ (reference sequence). The CDR3 here is CASSLKSLDSATNEKLFF. As DNA, the CDR3 is TGTGCCAGCAGCTTAAAGTCCCTCGACAGTGCAACTAATGAAAAACTGTTTTTT.

This chain links TRBV14 with TRBJ2-1; D is possibly TRBD1 or TRBD2 (6 bases each). Germline V gene sequence: CDR1 SGHDN, CDR2 FVKESK. V lost 4 bases, J lost 2 bases, and 12 bases lay in between. This CDR3 spans 15 amino acids. CDR3 protein: CASSPGGLAYNEQFF. In DNA, the CDR3 is TGTGCCAGCAGCCCCGGGGGCCTCGCCTACAATGAGCAGTTCTTC. Looking up the rest from reference TRBV14 and TRBJ2-1 gives the full variable domain: EAGVTQFPSHSVIEKGQTVTLRCDPISGHDNLYWYRRVMGKEIKFLLHFVKESKQDESGMPNNRFLAERTGGTYSTLKVQPAELEDSGVYFCASSPGGLAYNEQFFGPGTRLTVL.

The chain has TRBV27 and TRBJ2-2, with 8 positions matching TRBD1. This CDR3 comprises 15 residues. Germline V lookup: CDR1 MNHEY, CDR2 SMNVEV (reference sequence). Unmatched junction bases numbered 6, after V lost 6 bases and J lost 3 bases. DNA for the CDR3: TGTGCCAGCAGACGCAGGGGGCGGGACACCGGGGAGCTGTTTTTT. Translation gives CASRRRGRDTGELFF.

This clonotype was counted between two and nine times. The chain is built from TRBV5-1 and TRBJ2-4, with D unclear. Trimming left V 4 bases short and J 0 bases short, with 11 bases between. The CDR3 loop spans 15 amino acids. Germline-derived CDR1 and CDR2 are SGHRS and YFSETQ. This CDR3 is CASSESHVAKNIQYF. Here the CDR3 DNA reads TGCGCCAGCAGCGAGTCACACGTAGCCAAAAACATTCAGTACTTC.

This clonotype was detected ten times or more. The V call is TRBV7-9, the J call TRBJ1-1, with unresolved D. V lost 3 bases and J lost 5, with 7 bases in between. The CDR3 runs 12 residues. CDR1 is SEHNR and CDR2 is FQNEAQ in the germline V gene (reference sequence). CDR3 coding DNA: TGTGCCAGCAGCTTGCGGAGGACTGAAGCTTTCTTT. Protein product: CASSLRRTEAFF. Drawing the rest from reference TRBV7-9 and TRBJ1-1, the complete variable domain is DTGVSQNPRHKITKRGQNVTFRCDPISEHNRLYWYRQTLGQGPEFLTYFQNEAQLEKSRLLSDRFSAERPKGSFSTLEIQRTEQGDSAMYLCASSLRRTEAFFGQGTRLTVV.

The chain uses TRBV7-9 and TRBJ1-1; D call uncertain. The V end lost 3 bases, the J end lost 2 bases, and 7 bases lay between the germline ends. Germline V lookup: CDR1 SEHNR, CDR2 FQNEAQ (reference sequence). There are 13 residues in the CDR3. CDR3 amino acids: CASSLQLNTEAFF. CDR3 coding DNA: TGTGCCAGCAGCTTGCAGCTTAACACTGAAGCTTTCTTT.

This clonotype was recorded at least ten times. The chain uses TRBV20-1 and TRBJ2-1; 9 bases match TRBD2. Per germline, CDR1 DFQATT and CDR2 SNEGSKA (reference sequence). Unmatched junction bases numbered 8, after V lost 3 bases and J lost 5 bases. The CDR3 length is 15 residues. Written as DNA, the CDR3 is TGCAGTGCTAGGGCGGGAGGGCGTGTAGACAATGAGCAGTTCTTC. Its protein product is CSARAGGRVDNEQFF.

This clonotype showed up many times. This chain links TRBV5-1 with TRBJ2-1; TRBD2 agrees at 13 bases. The germline CDR1 and CDR2 sequences are SGHRS and YFSETQ. Trimming took 4 bases from V and 7 from J; bases not matched to a gene: 5. This CDR3 has 15 residues. CDR3 sequence reads: CASSPTSGRLNEQFF. Written as DNA, the CDR3 is TGCGCCAGCAGCCCGACTAGCGGGAGGTTGAATGAGCAGTTCTTC.

This chain links TRBV12-3 or TRBV12-4 with TRBJ1-4; D gene uncertain. There are 13 residues in the CDR3. The germline V and J ends were trimmed by 2 bases and 10 bases, with 11 bases remaining between them. The CDR3: CASSLTGPGKLFF. In DNA form, the CDR3 reads TGTGCCAGCAGTTTAACCGGTCCTGGAAAACTGTTTTTT.

The J gene is TRBJ1-1, the V gene TRBV7-9; TRBD1 matches 7 bases. The CDR3 runs to 14 residues. V was clipped by 5 bases and J by 3 bases; unmatched bases: 6. CDR1 and CDR2 (germline): SEHNR, FQNEAQ (reference sequence). CDR3 in DNA: TGTGCCAGCAGCGAACAGGGGAGGGACACTGAAGCTTTCTTT. Residues: CASSEQGRDTEAFF.

Only a few counts were recorded for this clonotype. The chain employs TRBV20-1 and TRBJ2-1, with 9 bases lining up with TRBD2. The CDR3 is made up of 14 amino acids. Germline loops: CDR1 DFQATT, CDR2 SNEGSKA (reference sequence). The V and J ends lost 4 bases and 2 bases, in that order; junction bases with no gene match: 3. Here the CDR3 reads CSAIAGDPYNEQFF. In nucleotides, the CDR3 is TGCAGTGCTATAGCGGGAGACCCCTACAATGAGCAGTTCTTC.

In this sample, this clonotype turned up many times. The chain recombines TRBV3-1 with TRBJ2-2; 13 bases map to TRBD2. Trimming took 1 base from V and 5 from J; bases not matched to a gene: 7. The CDR3 is 18 amino acids. CDR1 and CDR2 from the germline V gene are LGHDT and YNNKEL (reference sequence). The CDR3 sequence is CASSQGVPGLAGTGELFF. The CDR3 DNA is TGTGCCAGCAGCCAAGGAGTGCCGGGACTAGCGGGGACCGGGGAGCTGTTTTTT.

There are many counts of this clonotype. This chain links TRBV27 with TRBJ2-2; 12 positions agree with TRBD2. V dropped 5 bases and J dropped 6; count of bases not matched to a gene: 1. CDR1 is MNHEY, CDR2 SMNVEV, per germline (reference sequence). There are 14 residues in the CDR3. This CDR3 is CASSLAGGPGELFF. CDR3 DNA sequence: TGTGCCAGCAGTCTAGCGGGAGGGCCCGGGGAGCTGTTTTTT.

This clonotype came up a few times. The V call is TRBV27, the J call TRBJ2-7, with D possibly being TRBD2 (6 bases). CDR3 length: 14 residues. Per germline, CDR1 MNHEY and CDR2 SMNVEV (reference sequence). The ends were cut back, 3 bases at V and 2 bases at J, with 11 bases in the middle. The CDR3, as DNA: TGTGCCAGCAGTTTGCAGGAGGGGACCTACGAGCAGTACTTC. It codes for CASSLQEGTYEQYF.

The chain joins TRBV28 to TRBJ2-5; 8 bases match TRBD1. Per the germline V gene, CDR1 is MDHEN and CDR2 is SYDVKM. This CDR3 is built from 12 residues. The V gene end was trimmed by 6 bases and the J gene end by 9 bases; junction bases not matched to a gene: 6. CDR3 residues: CASRPQGAAQYF. The DNA of the CDR3 is TGTGCCAGCAGGCCCCAGGGGGCAGCCCAGTACTTC.

J is TRBJ1-6 and V is TRBV5-1, with TRBD1 matching over 9 bases. Germline V gene sequence: CDR1 SGHRS, CDR2 YFSETQ. Trimming at V came to 2 bases and at J to 10 bases, leaving 16 bases not matched to a gene. CDR3 length: 18 residues. The CDR3 loop reads CASSLGTGRTKAGSPLHF. The CDR3 nucleotides read TGCGCCAGCAGCTTAGGGACAGGGAGAACCAAGGCCGGCTCACCCCTCCACTTT.

There are many counts of this clonotype. V is TRBV29-1 and J is TRBJ2-1; 12 positions agree with TRBD2. The CDR3 consists of 14 residues. V was clipped by 4 bases and J by 9 bases; unmatched bases: 7. Germline loops: CDR1 SQVTM, CDR2 ANQGSEA. Here the CDR3 reads CSVAVTSGSGEQFF. CDR3 DNA sequence: TGCAGCGTTGCTGTGACTAGCGGGAGCGGTGAGCAGTTCTTC.

In its sample, this clonotype was seen a few times. The CDR3 sequence: CSATRVSENEQFF. In nucleotides, the CDR3 is TGCAGCGCCACCCGGGTTAGCGAGAATGAGCAGTTCTTC. The chain recombines TRBV29-1 with TRBJ2-1; possible D gene TRBD2, 5 bases. The germline gives CDR1 SQVTM, CDR2 ANQGSEA. V lost 7 bases to trimming and J lost 7 bases, with 17 bases between them. The CDR3 is 13 residues long.

Many counts were recorded for this clonotype. This chain uses TRBV28 with TRBJ2-7; D possibly corresponds to TRBD1 (5 bases). V lost 3 bases to trimming and J lost 3 bases, with 12 bases between them. This CDR3 is 14 amino acids long. Germline-derived CDR1 and CDR2 are MDHEN and SYDVKM. This chain's CDR3 is CASSFQGWLYEQYF. CDR3 in DNA: TGTGCCAGCAGTTTTCAGGGTTGGCTCTACGAGCAGTACTTC.